The rows below give T cell receptor beta chains drawn from one sample of a study of CD8+CD57+ T cells in acquired aplastic anemia. Each CDR3 protein is one row after TCRdb ran MiXCR on the reads. The profile shows about 200,000 distinct CDR3 sequences, about 62% of them singletons. The sequenced sample was sorted CD4+, CD8+, or CD8+CD57+ T cells (not recorded which) from PBMCs. These receptors were collected from a human donor with aplastic anemia. The CDR3 runs from the conserved cysteine through the conserved F or W. Each record gives: D gene, V gene, CDR3 length, clone size, J gene, CDR3 protein, CDR3 DNA. A D gene is named only where the DNA matches it firmly. The size of a clone is reported for some rows only, either as once, few or many, or as a class for expanded clones.

d_gene: .; v_gene: TRBV20-1; len: 14; abundance: .; j_gene: TRBJ1-1; CDR3aa: CSARQGSNPTEAFF; CDR3nt: TGCAGTGCTAGACAGGGTTCTAATCCCACTGAAGCTTTCTTT
d_gene: .; v_gene: TRBV7-8; len: 13; abundance: .; j_gene: TRBJ2-7; CDR3aa: CAMTVTSSYEQYF; CDR3nt: TGTGCCATGACTGTGACGAGCTCCTACGAGCAGTACTTC
d_gene: TRBD1; v_gene: TRBV7-7; len: 13; abundance: .; j_gene: TRBJ2-5; CDR3aa: CASSPDRGETQYF; CDR3nt: TGTGCCAGCAGCCCGGACAGGGGCGAGACCCAGTACTTC
d_gene: .; v_gene: TRBV20-1; len: 13; abundance: .; j_gene: TRBJ2-1; CDR3aa: CSARRDFTPEQFF; CDR3nt: TGCAGTGCCAGGAGGGACTTTACTCCTGAGCAGTTCTTC
d_gene: TRBD1; v_gene: TRBV3-1; len: 13; abundance: .; j_gene: TRBJ2-1; CDR3aa: CASSSHRGRGQFF; CDR3nt: TGTGCCAGCAGCTCCCACAGGGGCCGGGGGCAGTTCTTC
d_gene: .; v_gene: TRBV2; len: 14; abundance: .; j_gene: TRBJ1-6; CDR3aa: CASSRQENNSPLHF; CDR3nt: TGTGCCAGCAGCCGACAGGAGAATAATTCACCCCTCCACTTT
d_gene: .; v_gene: TRBV29-1; len: 14; abundance: .; j_gene: TRBJ2-7; CDR3aa: CSVGSRGGSYEQYF; CDR3nt: TGCAGCGTTGGAAGCAGGGGAGGCTCCTACGAGCAGTACTTC
d_gene: .; v_gene: TRBV29-1; len: 12; abundance: .; j_gene: TRBJ1-1; CDR3aa: CSVGGEGTEAFF; CDR3nt: TGCAGCGTTGGTGGGGAAGGCACTGAAGCTTTCTTT
d_gene: .; v_gene: TRBV29-1; len: 12; abundance: few; j_gene: TRBJ1-1; CDR3aa: CSGNWGRTEAFF; CDR3nt: TGCAGCGGCAATTGGGGCCGCACTGAAGCTTTCTTT
d_gene: .; v_gene: TRBV5-6; len: 14; abundance: .; j_gene: TRBJ2-2; CDR3aa: CATSDGGGAGELFF; CDR3nt: TGTGCCACCAGTGACGGGGGAGGCGCCGGGGAGCTGTTTTTT
d_gene: .; v_gene: TRBV2; len: 17; abundance: few; j_gene: TRBJ1-5; CDR3aa: CASSERRDRISNQPQHF; CDR3nt: TGTGCCAGCAGTGAAAGGCGGGATCGGATTAGCAATCAGCCCCAGCATTTT
d_gene: .; v_gene: TRBV5-5; len: 14; abundance: .; j_gene: TRBJ2-7; CDR3aa: CASSLTGLHYEQYF; CDR3nt: TGTGCCAGCAGCTTAACGGGACTGCACTACGAGCAGTACTTC
d_gene: .; v_gene: TRBV24-1; len: 15; abundance: .; j_gene: TRBJ2-6; CDR3aa: CATSDSQYPANVLTF; CDR3nt: TGTGCCACCAGTGATTCTCAATACCCGGCCAACGTCCTGACTTTC
d_gene: .; v_gene: TRBV5-1; len: 14; abundance: .; j_gene: TRBJ2-5; CDR3aa: CASAYPGLAETQYF; CDR3nt: TGCGCCAGCGCCTACCCTGGGCTAGCGGAGACCCAGTACTTC
d_gene: .; v_gene: TRBV29-1; len: 14; abundance: many; j_gene: TRBJ1-1; CDR3aa: CSVVWEHRNTEAFF; CDR3nt: TGCAGCGTTGTCTGGGAACATCGGAACACTGAAGCTTTCTTT
d_gene: .; v_gene: TRBV19; len: 14; abundance: .; j_gene: TRBJ2-7; CDR3aa: CASSPQTSSYEQYF; CDR3nt: TGTGCCAGTAGCCCTCAAACAAGCTCCTACGAGCAGTACTTC
d_gene: .; v_gene: TRBV20-1; len: 15; abundance: .; j_gene: TRBJ2-3; CDR3aa: CSAPVLEGGKDTQYF; CDR3nt: TGCAGTGCCCCAGTTCTTGAGGGGGGAAAAGATACGCAGTATTTT
d_gene: TRBD1; v_gene: TRBV2; len: 13; abundance: .; j_gene: TRBJ2-2; CDR3aa: CASRSTGGGELFF; CDR3nt: TGTGCCAGCAGGAGCACAGGGGGGGGGGAGCTGTTTTTT
d_gene: TRBD1; v_gene: TRBV5-6; len: 15; abundance: many; j_gene: TRBJ1-2; CDR3aa: CASSLGGTGVFGYTF; CDR3nt: TGTGCCAGCAGCTTGGGGGGGACAGGGGTTTTTGGCTACACCTTC
d_gene: .; v_gene: TRBV6-5; len: 11; abundance: .; j_gene: TRBJ2-7; CDR3aa: CASTEGRGQYF; CDR3nt: TGTGCCAGCACCGAGGGAAGGGGGCAGTACTTC
d_gene: .; v_gene: TRBV9; len: 14; abundance: few; j_gene: TRBJ1-4; CDR3aa: CASSPDSEREKLFF; CDR3nt: TGTGCCAGCAGCCCCGACAGTGAGAGGGAAAAACTGTTTTTT
d_gene: .; v_gene: TRBV5-1; len: 15; abundance: few; j_gene: TRBJ2-1; CDR3aa: CASSLESRAENEQFF; CDR3nt: TGCGCCAGCAGCTTGGAAAGTAGGGCCGAGAATGAGCAGTTCTTC
d_gene: TRBD1; v_gene: TRBV29-1; len: 13; abundance: .; j_gene: TRBJ1-2; CDR3aa: CSVPGQRAYGYTF; CDR3nt: TGCAGCGTGCCGGGACAGCGGGCCTATGGCTACACCTTC
d_gene: .; v_gene: TRBV19; len: 13; abundance: .; j_gene: TRBJ1-2; CDR3aa: CASSMYGPYGYTF; CDR3nt: TGTGCCAGTAGTATGTATGGCCCCTATGGCTACACCTTC
d_gene: TRBD1; v_gene: TRBV7-9; len: 17; abundance: .; j_gene: TRBJ1-3; CDR3aa: CASSSGRDRENGNTIYF; CDR3nt: TGTGCCAGCAGCTCGGGCCGGGACAGGGAAAATGGAAACACCATATATTTT
d_gene: TRBD2; v_gene: TRBV4-1; len: 17; abundance: .; j_gene: TRBJ2-1; CDR3aa: CASSQAEVLAADNEQFF; CDR3nt: TGCGCCAGCAGCCAAGCAGAGGTACTAGCGGCAGACAATGAGCAGTTCTTC
d_gene: .; v_gene: TRBV20-1; len: 12; abundance: many; j_gene: TRBJ2-7; CDR3aa: CSARGRDYEQYF; CDR3nt: TGCAGTGCTAGAGGCAGGGACTACGAGCAGTACTTC
d_gene: TRBD2; v_gene: TRBV14; len: 16; abundance: .; j_gene: TRBJ2-7; CDR3aa: CASSQVPRGGRYEQYF; CDR3nt: TGTGCCAGCAGCCAAGTTCCCCGGGGGGGAAGGTACGAGCAGTACTTC
d_gene: .; v_gene: TRBV12-3/TRBV12-4; len: 14; abundance: .; j_gene: TRBJ2-7; CDR3aa: CASSLSTGGSEQYF; CDR3nt: TGTGCCAGCAGTTTAAGTACCGGGGGCAGCGAGCAGTACTTC
d_gene: .; v_gene: TRBV20-1; len: 14; abundance: few; j_gene: TRBJ1-6; CDR3aa: CSARDTDSDSPLHF; CDR3nt: TGCAGTGCTAGAGATACGGATAGTGATTCACCCCTCCACTTT
d_gene: TRBD1; v_gene: TRBV2; len: 16; abundance: many; j_gene: TRBJ2-7; CDR3aa: CASTSWTGDSATKQYF; CDR3nt: TGTGCCAGCACCTCCTGGACAGGGGACTCTGCGACGAAGCAGTACTTC
d_gene: TRBD1; v_gene: TRBV7-9; len: 13; abundance: few; j_gene: TRBJ1-5; CDR3aa: CASSYRGGQPQHF; CDR3nt: TGTGCCAGCAGCTACAGGGGAGGTCAGCCCCAGCATTTT
d_gene: TRBD1; v_gene: TRBV2; len: 15; abundance: .; j_gene: TRBJ2-7; CDR3aa: CASNQLGTGPYEQYF; CDR3nt: TGTGCCAGCAACCAACTCGGGACAGGGCCCTACGAGCAGTACTTC
d_gene: .; v_gene: TRBV24-1; len: 14; abundance: once; j_gene: TRBJ2-7; CDR3aa: CATSDGGQPYEQYF; CDR3nt: TGTGCCACCAGTGATGGCGGGCAACCCTACGAGCAGTACTTC
d_gene: .; v_gene: TRBV29-1; len: 16; abundance: .; j_gene: TRBJ2-3; CDR3aa: CSVESERHRRTDTQYF; CDR3nt: TGCAGCGTTGAATCGGAAAGACATAGAAGGACAGATACGCAGTATTTT
d_gene: TRBD1; v_gene: TRBV19; len: 16; abundance: .; j_gene: TRBJ2-7; CDR3aa: CASSSRPRQGYYEQYF; CDR3nt: TGTGCCAGTAGTTCCCGACCCCGACAGGGATACTACGAGCAGTACTTC
d_gene: TRBD1; v_gene: TRBV4-1; len: 14; abundance: .; j_gene: TRBJ2-7; CDR3aa: CASSHGTGLYEQYF; CDR3nt: TGCGCCAGCAGCCACGGGACAGGGCTCTACGAGCAGTACTTC
d_gene: .; v_gene: TRBV7-9; len: 14; abundance: .; j_gene: TRBJ2-1; CDR3aa: CAANGQALYNEQFF; CDR3nt: TGTGCCGCCAATGGACAAGCCCTTTACAATGAGCAGTTCTTC
d_gene: .; v_gene: TRBV7-7; len: 15; abundance: .; j_gene: TRBJ2-5; CDR3aa: CASSPGRRTKETQYF; CDR3nt: TGTGCTAGCAGCCCTGGGCGACGGACTAAAGAGACCCAGTACTTC
d_gene: .; v_gene: TRBV2; len: 14; abundance: .; j_gene: TRBJ2-5; CDR3aa: CASSRSPTPETQYF; CDR3nt: TGTGCCAGCAGCCGATCCCCAACCCCCGAGACCCAGTACTTC
d_gene: .; v_gene: TRBV12-3/TRBV12-4; len: 13; abundance: many; j_gene: TRBJ1-1; CDR3aa: CASSFGPSTEAFF; CDR3nt: TGTGCCAGCAGTTTTGGCCCCTCCACTGAAGCTTTCTTT
d_gene: .; v_gene: TRBV5-6; len: 14; abundance: .; j_gene: TRBJ2-5; CDR3aa: CASSLLEGIETQYF; CDR3nt: TGTGCCAGCAGCTTACTGGAAGGGATTGAGACCCAGTACTTC
d_gene: .; v_gene: TRBV7-8; len: 13; abundance: .; j_gene: TRBJ2-3; CDR3aa: CASSTTVTDTQYF; CDR3nt: TGTGCCAGCAGCACGACAGTTACAGATACGCAGTATTTT
d_gene: .; v_gene: TRBV19; len: 16; abundance: few; j_gene: TRBJ1-3; CDR3aa: CASTGGLTGSGNTIYF; CDR3nt: TGTGCCAGTACCGGCGGGTTGACAGGCTCTGGAAACACCATATATTTT
d_gene: TRBD1; v_gene: TRBV20-1; len: 12; abundance: once; j_gene: TRBJ2-1; CDR3aa: CSRDSSYNEQFF; CDR3nt: TGCAGCCGGGACAGCTCCTACAATGAGCAGTTCTTC
d_gene: .; v_gene: TRBV10-1; len: 13; abundance: .; j_gene: TRBJ2-7; CDR3aa: CASSVSSSYEQYF; CDR3nt: TGCGCCAGCAGTGTGAGTAGCTCCTACGAGCAGTACTTC
d_gene: .; v_gene: TRBV2; len: 15; abundance: .; j_gene: TRBJ2-2; CDR3aa: CASSPDVTNTGELFF; CDR3nt: TGTGCCAGCAGTCCGGACGTGACGAACACCGGGGAGCTGTTTTTT